This TCR beta chain was identified during a study of identifying expanded T cells in peripheral blood. Study findings and constraints: Variance in clone template counts between roughly two-week samples significantly increased with total template count across all healthy donors. Approximately 1.2 clones differed between technical replicates, versus about 16 and 19 over time.

Assay used: immunoSEQ multiplex PCR; TCRdb lists only in-frame clones, some missing. The table shows about 100,000 clones, with approximately 88% occurring only once. CDR3 length: 18 residues. V was clipped by 0 bases and J by 5 bases; unmatched bases: 11. Germline CDR1 MGHRA, CDR2 YSYEKL. No infections or other immune events were documented during collection. Regarding this clone: Its matching antigen is unknown.

The rearrangement links TRBV4-1 to TRBJ1-4; TRBD1 agrees at 8 bases. The TCR sequence derives from a person aged 18-70 years in good health. Sequencing was done on a sample of blood. The CDR3 loop reads CASSQERGTGRENEKLFF. In DNA, the CDR3 is TGCGCCAGCAGCCAAGAACGTGGGACAGGCCGGGAGAATGAAAAACTGTTTTTT.